A selection of T cell receptor beta chains follows, all from one sample in a study of blood T cells in healthy people across ages. A single record per CDR3 protein comes from TCRdb applying MiXCR to the 5' RACE reads. The sample lists approximately 900,000 distinct CDR3 sequences, 25% to 30% occurring once. Another study also made use of these data, one on T cells of mothers and their children.

Sequencing used blood. The source of these receptors is a woman between 35 and 50 years old in good health. CDR3s leave out the opening cysteine and the closing phenylalanine or tryptophan.

J,V,length,CDR3
TRBJ2-2,TRBV7-7,14,ASSFGPGRNTGELF
TRBJ1-2,TRBV9,12,ASSVAGSNYGYT
TRBJ1-1,TRBV5-1,12,ASSFADHNTEAF
TRBJ1-5,TRBV4-1,15,ASSQERASGFNQPQH
TRBJ2-7,TRBV5-1,11,ASSLQVSYGQY
TRBJ2-7,TRBV7-3,11,ASSEGPFDEQY
TRBJ1-5,TRBV12-3/TRBV12-4,12,ASNFGQYNQPQH
TRBJ2-5,TRBV9,11,ASSVATGETQY
TRBJ2-5,TRBV27,13,ASSLGLRTRETQY
TRBJ2-3,TRBV7-3,14,ASSEWASGGRDTQY
TRBJ2-7,TRBV3-1,10,ASSQKRYEQY
TRBJ2-1,TRBV28,10,ASSVLAEGQF
TRBJ2-7,TRBV29-1,12,SVESGQGISEQY
TRBJ2-5,TRBV12-3/TRBV12-4,13,ASSPSGAGEKTQY
TRBJ2-7,TRBV4-2,13,ASSQLADSTYEQY
TRBJ2-5,TRBV5-1,13,ASSSGLAGDETQY
TRBJ2-1,TRBV7-9,13,ASSSSDRSYNEQF
TRBJ2-2,TRBV12-3/TRBV12-4,13,ASRPRDRVTGELF
TRBJ2-6,TRBV27,15,ASSYEEATSGANVLT
TRBJ2-3,TRBV7-9,14,ASSLGGENPTDTQY
TRBJ2-3,TRBV7-2,12,ASSLLDLTDTQY
TRBJ2-6,TRBV27,16,ASSLGVTAFGWANVLT
TRBJ2-3,TRBV6-5,13,ASSYSTGLSDTQY
TRBJ2-3,TRBV2,14,ASTRPSSGGTDTQY
TRBJ2-4,TRBV28,10,ASVQGAGEQY
TRBJ2-3,TRBV28,13,ASSSLAGLTDTQY
TRBJ2-3,TRBV7-2,11,ASSMDSLVTQY
TRBJ2-7,TRBV7-9,13,ASSWESEGSYEQY
TRBJ1-2,TRBV6-5,10,ASFSTNYGYT